Detailed here is one T cell receptor (beta chain). Sequencing ends 3 residues short of the CDR3 end; the germline J gene provides the rest. The sample originates from a study of T cells in women clearing cervical HPV infection. Study as a whole: Controls gave blood once infection was undetectable; cases at lesion identification. Only a few women had HLA typing results available.

CDR1 and CDR2 (germline): GTSNPN, SVGIG (reference sequence). The CDR3 runs to 16 residues. The trim removed 2 bases at V and 4 bases at J, leaving 9 bases unmatched. Assay used: immunoSEQ multiplex PCR; TCRdb lists only in-frame clones, some missing. The table lists around 30,000 clones. Sequenced material: blood buffy coat. This TCR came from a woman between 18 and 70 years old with a cervical HPV16 infection that either progressed to CIN3+ or cleared (not recorded which). This chain links TRBV30 with TRBJ2-3; 10 nucleotides match TRBD1. The CDR3 loop reads CAWSPTGTGVADTQYF. The part of the CDR3 DNA that was read is TGTGCCTGGAGTCCCACCGGGACAGGGGTGGCAGATACG.